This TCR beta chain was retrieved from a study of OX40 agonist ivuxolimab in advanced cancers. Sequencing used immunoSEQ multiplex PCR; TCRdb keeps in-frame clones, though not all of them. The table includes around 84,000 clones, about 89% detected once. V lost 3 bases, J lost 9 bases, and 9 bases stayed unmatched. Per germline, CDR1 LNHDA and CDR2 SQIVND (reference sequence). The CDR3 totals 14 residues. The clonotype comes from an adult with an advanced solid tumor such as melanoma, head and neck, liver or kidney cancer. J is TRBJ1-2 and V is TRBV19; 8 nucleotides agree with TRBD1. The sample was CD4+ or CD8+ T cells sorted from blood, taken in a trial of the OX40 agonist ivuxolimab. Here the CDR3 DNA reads TGTGCCAGTAGTATCCTCGGACAGGGTGTAAGCTACACCTTC. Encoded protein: CASSILGQGVSYTF.